Listed here are 26 T cell receptor beta chains from one sample, sequenced in a study of identical twins. TCRdb re-called the 5' RACE reads with MiXCR, one entry per CDR3 protein. The table has about 250,000 distinct CDR3 sequences, approximately 8.6% seen once. This same sample was also part of a study on yellow fever vaccine responses in identical twins.

Material: CD8+ T cells sorted from blood. These receptors all stem from a woman under 30 in good health.

Written as DNA, the CDR3 is TGCAGCGTTGTAGGGTCAGCGGGAGTGGGTAATGAGCAGTTCTTC. Translating gives CSVVGSAGVGNEQFF. The chain links TRBV29-1 to TRBJ2-1; 8 bases match TRBD2. Germline CDR1 reads SQVTM; CDR2 reads ANQGSEA. Trimming at V came to 4 bases and at J to 7 bases, leaving 12 bases not matched to a gene. The CDR3 has 15 residues.

CDR3 nucleotides: TGTGCCAGCAGCTTAGTACCAGGATCAGATACGCAGTATTTT. This sequence encodes CASSLVPGSDTQYF. This chain uses TRBV7-9 with TRBJ2-3; no reliable D call. Germline values: CDR1 SEHNR, CDR2 FQNEAQ (reference sequence). With 1 base removed from V and 4 bases from J, the gap between germline ends came to 9 bases. The CDR3 covers 14 residues.

In this sample, this clonotype turned up a few times. The rearrangement joins TRBV9 to TRBJ2-4; no clear D gene. CDR1 SGDLS and CDR2 YYNGEE come from the germline V gene. The CDR3 runs to 14 residues. Trimming pared 0 bases from V and 1 base from J, leaving 5 bases between. Here the CDR3 reads CASSVADAKNIQYF. The CDR3 nucleotides read TGTGCCAGCAGCGTAGCTGATGCCAAAAACATTCAGTACTTC.

The gene calls are TRBV7-2 and TRBJ2-5; D is possibly TRBD2 (6 bases). This CDR3 spans 14 amino acids. The germline V gene encodes CDR1 SGHTA and CDR2 FQGNSA. Trimming took off 3 bases at V and 3 bases at J, with 11 bases between the two ends. The CDR3 region is CASSFRDFEETQYF. In DNA, the CDR3 is TGTGCCAGCAGCTTCAGGGACTTCGAAGAGACCCAGTACTTC.

V gene TRBV4-1 combines with J gene TRBJ2-7; D is tentatively TRBD1 or TRBD2 (6 bases each). Germline assignment: CDR1 MGHRA and CDR2 YSYEKL. V dropped 4 bases and J dropped 0 bases, with 22 bases sitting between them. The CDR3 spans 18 residues. CDR3 sequence (DNA): TGCGCCAGCAGCCCTAGACATACCACCGGGGGCCTCTCCTACGAGCAGTACTTC. Translated: CASSPRHTTGGLSYEQYF.

A few counts support this clonotype. The chain joins TRBV15 to TRBJ1-2; no definite D call. Germline V lookup: CDR1 LNHNV, CDR2 YYDKDF (reference sequence). V gave up 5 bases and J gave up 5 bases, with 15 bases separating them. The CDR3 has 14 amino acids. CDR3 sequence: CATSSEGYRYGYTF. CDR3 nucleotides: TGTGCCACCAGCTCCGAGGGTTACCGGTATGGCTACACCTTC.

Ten or more counts support this clonotype. The DNA for the CDR3 is TGTGCCAGCAGCTTCTGGGGGGCGGAGACCCAGTACTTC. Residues: CASSFWGAETQYF. This chain connects TRBV7-2 to TRBJ2-5; TRBD1 or TRBD2 may be the D gene (6 bases each). CDR1 is SGHTA, CDR2 FQGNSA, per germline. The length of the CDR3 is 13 residues. The V end was cut by 3 bases, the J end by 5 bases, with 10 bases between.

There are many counts of this clonotype. The CDR3 reads CASSQPLAGSYEQYF. The CDR3 DNA follows: TGTGCCAGCAGCCAACCCCTAGCGGGTTCCTACGAGCAGTACTTC. The chain has TRBV3-1 and TRBJ2-7, with 8 positions matching TRBD2. The trim removed 2 bases at V and 1 base at J, leaving 4 bases unmatched. The CDR3 runs to 15 residues. The V gene's germline CDR1 is LGHDT and CDR2 YNNKEL (reference sequence).

The chain combines TRBV6-1 with TRBJ2-6, with D perhaps TRBD2 (7 bases). Germline values: CDR1 MNHNS, CDR2 SASEGT. Trimming shortened V by 2 bases and J by 3 bases, and 11 bases separated the two germline ends. The CDR3 consists of 16 residues. The CDR3, as DNA: TGTGCCAGCAGTGAATGGGGGGGCAATGGGGCCAACGTCCTGACTTTC. As protein: CASSEWGGNGANVLTF.

The rearrangement joins TRBV29-1 to TRBJ2-7; D may be TRBD2 (5 bases). V lost 4 bases and J 6 bases, leaving 10 bases between the germline ends. This CDR3 region has 11 residues. CDR1 is SQVTM and CDR2 is ANQGSEA in the germline V gene. The DNA for the CDR3 is TGCAGCGTTGGGGCGGGCGGCGAGCAGTACTTC. Its protein is CSVGAGGEQYF.

The sample holds many counts of this clonotype. The V gene is TRBV5-1, the J gene TRBJ2-3; 8 nucleotides match TRBD2. The CDR3 covers 16 residues. Germline lookup yields CDR1 SGHRS and CDR2 YFSETQ. Trimming at V came to 4 bases and at J to 0 bases, leaving 7 bases not matched to a gene. The CDR3 region is CASSDLSGISTDTQYF. The CDR3 nucleotides read TGCGCCAGCAGCGACCTTAGCGGGATTAGCACAGATACGCAGTATTTT.

The genes are TRBV20-1 and TRBJ2-3; D possibly corresponds to TRBD2 (5 bases). Germline CDR1 and CDR2: DFQATT and SNEGSKA (reference sequence). CDR3 size: 15 residues. V was trimmed by 6 bases and J by 3 bases, leaving 19 bases between them. The CDR3 nucleotides are TGCAGTGCCAGGACCTACTTTGGAGGTACAGATACGCAGTATTTT. This encodes CSARTYFGGTDTQYF.

This clonotype was seen a handful of times. V usage is TRBV20-1 and J usage is TRBJ2-1; 11 bases align to TRBD2. The trim removed 6 bases at V and 4 bases at J, leaving 5 bases unmatched. This CDR3 is built from 14 residues. Germline values: CDR1 DFQATT, CDR2 SNEGSKA (reference sequence). CDR3 region: CSATGLADYNEQFF. CDR3 in DNA: TGCAGTGCGACGGGACTAGCGGATTACAATGAGCAGTTCTTC.

The chain couples TRBV4-2 to TRBJ2-5; D possibly uses TRBD1 or TRBD2 (5 bases each). In germline, CDR1 is LGHNA, CDR2 YNFKEQ. This CDR3 spans 15 amino acids. The germline V and J ends were trimmed by 0 bases and 4 bases, with 12 bases remaining between them. The CDR3 loop is CASSQDTGQIETQYF. The CDR3 nucleotides read TGTGCCAGCAGCCAAGATACGGGGCAGATAGAGACCCAGTACTTC.

This clonotype was seen more than once but under ten times. The chain carries TRBV20-1 and TRBJ2-1; 10 bases agree with TRBD2. The germline CDR1 and CDR2 sequences are DFQATT and SNEGSKA (reference sequence). The ends lost 0 bases at V and 6 bases at J; junction bases unmatched: 5. The CDR3 runs to 15 residues. CDR3 bases: TGCAGTGCTAGAGATGGGGTAGCGGGGGGCAATGAGCAGTTCTTC. Translation: CSARDGVAGGNEQFF.

This clonotype was observed a handful of times. This rearrangement joins TRBV20-1 to TRBJ2-7; 9 nucleotides match TRBD2. The CDR3 contains 15 residues. Germline V CDR1 and CDR2: DFQATT, SNEGSKA (reference sequence). V trimming: 5 bases; J trimming: 0 bases; junction bases outside the gene matches: 8. The CDR3 region has the DNA TGCAGTGCTGCCACGCGGGGGGGGTTCTCCTACGAGCAGTACTTC. It is translated as CSAATRGGFSYEQYF.

The chain joins TRBV11-2 to TRBJ2-7; 8 bases map to TRBD2. CDR1 and CDR2 from the germline V gene are SGHAT and FQNNGV. V gave up 1 base and J gave up 2 bases; unmatched junction bases: 4. There are 15 residues in the CDR3. DNA of the CDR3: TGTGCCAGCAGCTTAGTACTAGCGGTAACCTACGAGCAGTACTTC. As protein: CASSLVLAVTYEQYF.

This CDR3 reads CASSTPGQRALGELFF. The CDR3 region has the DNA TGTGCCAGCAGCACCCCGGGACAGAGAGCCCTCGGGGAGCTGTTTTTT. The V call is TRBV7-9, the J call TRBJ2-2, with 7 bases identical to TRBD1. CDR3 length: 16 residues. With V trimmed by 5 bases and J by 7 bases, 13 bases remained unmatched. Germline V gene sequence: CDR1 SEHNR, CDR2 FQNEAQ (reference sequence).

This clonotype was counted many times. V is TRBV11-1 and J is TRBJ2-3; 9 nucleotides line up with TRBD2. Trimming took 0 bases from V and 0 from J; bases not matched to a gene: 7. The V gene's germline CDR1 is SGHAT and CDR2 FQDESV (reference sequence). The CDR3 contains 18 residues. The DNA of the CDR3 is TGTGCCAGCAGCTTAGCCGAGGCTAGCGGGGCTAGCACAGATACGCAGTATTTT. This encodes CASSLAEASGASTDTQYF.

This clonotype was counted between two and nine times. This chain links TRBV7-8 with TRBJ2-1; D possibly corresponds to TRBD2 (7 bases). V was cut by 5 bases and J by 8 bases, with 25 bases left in between. The CDR3 covers 17 residues. Germline values: CDR1 SGHVS, CDR2 FQNEAQ. This CDR3 reads CASSPVPGAGHADEQFF. DNA of the CDR3: TGTGCCAGCAGCCCAGTTCCGGGAGCGGGACATGCCGATGAGCAGTTCTTC.

CDR3 in amino acids: CATSDFRDRDDEQYF. The CDR3 coding sequence is TGTGCCACCAGTGATTTTCGGGACAGGGATGATGAGCAGTACTTC. V usage is TRBV24-1 and J usage is TRBJ2-7, with TRBD1 matching 9 bases. The CDR3 covers 15 residues. The V gene's germline CDR1 is KGHDR and CDR2 SFDVKD. The trim removed 1 base at V and 7 bases at J, leaving 7 bases unmatched.

The chain recombines TRBV2 with TRBJ2-5, with D perhaps assigned TRBD1 or TRBD2 (5 bases each). This CDR3 spans 14 amino acids. Germline-derived CDR1 and CDR2 are SNHLY and FYNNEI. V lost 6 bases and J lost 3, with 14 bases in between. The DNA for the CDR3 is TGTGCCAGCAGCGCTCGGGACGGGAAAGAGACCCAGTACTTC. Its protein is CASSARDGKETQYF.

The chain links TRBV7-9 to TRBJ2-7; 9 bases fit TRBD1. J was trimmed by 3 bases and V by 5 bases; bases with no gene match: 11. There are 16 residues in the CDR3. CDR1 is SEHNR and CDR2 is FQNEAQ in the germline V gene (reference sequence). CDR3 in DNA: TGTGCCAGCAGCCGCCCGGGACAGGGTTCCCGCTACGAGCAGTACTTC. Protein product: CASSRPGQGSRYEQYF.

V and J are TRBV4-2 and TRBJ2-2; the D gene is possibly TRBD1 (6 bases). Germline CDR1 reads LGHNA; CDR2 reads YNFKEQ. V dropped 0 bases and J dropped 3 bases, with 11 bases sitting between them. The CDR3 contains 16 residues. CDR3 region: CASSQDLGQHTGELFF. The CDR3, as DNA: TGTGCCAGCAGCCAAGATCTTGGACAGCACACCGGGGAGCTGTTTTTT.

This sequence joins TRBV7-8 and TRBJ2-1; no clear D gene. Trimming left V 2 bases short and J 6 bases short, with 5 bases between. The CDR3 loop spans 12 amino acids. The germline CDR1 and CDR2 sequences are SGHVS and FQNEAQ. The CDR3 DNA reads TGTGCCAGCAGCTTATCGCCCAATGAGCAGTTCTTC. Its protein is CASSLSPNEQFF.

The gene calls are TRBV20-1 and TRBJ2-1, with 9 bases lining up with TRBD2. The CDR3 length is 16 residues. Germline V gene data show CDR1 as DFQATT and CDR2 as SNEGSKA (reference sequence). V lost 6 bases to trimming and J lost 2 bases; unmatched junction nucleotides: 11. CDR3 DNA sequence: TGCAGTGCCAAACCCACTAGCGGGCCACCCTACAATGAGCAGTTCTTC. This sequence encodes CSAKPTSGPPYNEQFF.